This passage covers 30 T cell receptor beta chains from one sample sequenced in a study of identical twins. Each CDR3 protein is one row after TCRdb ran MiXCR on the 5' RACE reads. The sample consists of 500,000 to 650,000 distinct CDR3 sequences, about 20% of them appearing once. These sequences were also reported in another study, on yellow fever vaccine responses in identical twins.

The sample comprised CD4+ T cells sorted from blood. These receptors all stem from a woman younger than 30 in good health.

This clonotype has just a few counts. The chain recombines TRBV6-6 with TRBJ1-2; D gene ambiguous. The CDR3 has 12 amino acids. V was clipped by 2 bases and J by 4 bases, with 5 bases between them. Germline lookup yields CDR1 MNHNY and CDR2 SVGAGI (reference sequence). The CDR3 sequence is CASSYRLYGYTF. CDR3 DNA sequence: TGTGCCAGCAGTTACCGCCTCTATGGCTACACCTTC.

This clonotype came up a few times. The rearrangement links TRBV6-1 to TRBJ1-6; D is possibly TRBD1 (6 bases). The V end lost 6 bases, the J end lost 2 bases, and 11 bases lay between the germline ends. CDR3 length: 15 residues. In germline, CDR1 is MNHNS, CDR2 SASEGT. CDR3 protein: CASRAQGTYNSPLHF. The DNA of the CDR3 is TGTGCCAGCAGAGCACAGGGAACCTATAATTCACCCCTCCACTTT.

V and J are TRBV10-1 and TRBJ2-1; maybe TRBD1 (7 bases). The germline CDR1 and CDR2 sequences are WNHNN and SYGVQD (reference sequence). The CDR3 runs to 15 residues. Deletions cut 6 bases from V and 0 bases from J, with 12 bases between. The CDR3 protein is CASSRGTVSYNEQFF. For the CDR3, the DNA is TGCGCCAGCAGCCGCGGGACAGTCTCCTACAATGAGCAGTTCTTC.

This chain links TRBV12-3 or TRBV12-4 with TRBJ1-4; TRBD1 aligns across 10 bases. The CDR3 loop spans 16 amino acids. The junction had 7 bases not matched to a gene; V was cut back by 2 bases and J by 7 bases. This CDR3 reads CASSLRAGQGSEKLFF. CDR3 bases: TGTGCCAGCAGTTTAAGGGCGGGACAGGGGAGTGAAAAACTGTTTTTT.

CDR3 protein: CSVEAREGKKGEQFF. CDR3 coding DNA: TGCAGCGTTGAGGCTCGGGAGGGAAAGAAGGGTGAGCAGTTCTTC. The chain is built from TRBV29-1 and TRBJ2-1, with TRBD2 identical over 8 bases. The length of the CDR3 is 15 residues. The V segment lost 3 bases and the J segment 9 bases; nucleotides outside the gene matches: 13. Germline values: CDR1 SQVTM, CDR2 ANQGSEA.

The rearrangement links TRBV7-2 to TRBJ2-7; 9 positions match TRBD1. The CDR3 has 15 residues. V was clipped by 4 bases and J by 1 base; unmatched bases: 5. CDR1 is SGHTA and CDR2 is FQGNSA in the germline V gene. The CDR3 reads CASSYDRGLSYEQYV. CDR3 DNA sequence: TGTGCCAGCAGCTACGACAGGGGGTTGTCCTACGAGCAGTACGTC.

The chain uses TRBV20-1 and TRBJ2-1; no reliable D call. Germline lookup yields CDR1 DFQATT and CDR2 SNEGSKA (reference sequence). This CDR3 contains 15 residues. Trimming removed 3 bases from V and 1 base from J, with 13 bases in between. Written as DNA, the CDR3 is TGCAGTGCTAGTTTCGGAACTATATCCTACAATGAGCAGTTCTTC. Residues: CSASFGTISYNEQFF.

This clonotype was seen a few times. The chain carries TRBV3-1 and TRBJ1-5; no definite D call. Trimming took 1 base from V and 7 from J, leaving 8 bases between them. The CDR3 consists of 13 residues. The germline V gene encodes CDR1 LGHDT and CDR2 YNNKEL (reference sequence). The CDR3 is CASSQGGSQPQHF. For the CDR3, the DNA is TGTGCCAGCAGCCAAGGGGGATCCCAGCCCCAGCATTTT. Complete variable domain (other parts from reference TRBV3-1 and TRBJ1-5): DTAVSQTPKYLVTQMGNDKSIKCEQNLGHDTMYWYKQDSKKFLKIMFSYNNKELIINETVPNRFSPKSPDKAHLNLHINSLELGDSAVYFCASSQGGSQPQHFGDGTRLSIL.

The chain joins TRBV2 to TRBJ2-5, with a possible D match to TRBD2 (6 bases). This CDR3 region has 13 residues. Germline loops: CDR1 SNHLY, CDR2 FYNNEI. V was shortened by 6 bases and J by 1 base, with 9 bases between the two germline ends. The CDR3 loop reads CASSATSQETQYF. As DNA, the CDR3 is TGTGCCAGCAGCGCGACTAGCCAAGAGACCCAGTACTTC.

This clonotype was detected once. The V call is TRBV7-8, the J call TRBJ2-1, with 7 bases that match TRBD1. V dropped 4 bases and J dropped 2; count of bases not matched to a gene: 5. Germline lookup yields CDR1 SGHVS and CDR2 FQNEAQ. The CDR3 runs to 15 residues. CDR3 sequence (DNA): TGTGCCAGCAGCTCAGCGACAGGGACCTACAATGAGCAGTTCTTC. As protein: CASSSATGTYNEQFF. Looking up the rest from reference TRBV7-8 and TRBJ2-1 gives the full variable domain: GAGVSQSPRYKVAKRGQDVALRCDPISGHVSLFWYQQALGQGPEFLTYFQNEAQLDKSGLPSDRFFAERPEGSVSTLKIQRTQQEDSAVYLCASSSATGTYNEQFFGPGTRLTVL.

V is TRBV10-2 and J is TRBJ2-2, with D hard to call. Trimming stripped 4 bases from V and 4 bases from J, with 10 bases between. CDR1 WSHSY and CDR2 SAAADI come from the germline V gene. CDR3 length: 14 residues. As DNA, the CDR3 is TGCGCCAGCAGTGTGACAATCCCCACCGGGGAGCTGTTTTTT. It translates to CASSVTIPTGELFF.

The chain employs TRBV5-1 and TRBJ1-1; 10 bases line up with TRBD1. The junction had 3 bases not matched to a gene; V was cut back by 4 bases and J by 3 bases. CDR1 SGHRS and CDR2 YFSETQ come from the germline V gene. The CDR3 sequence is 14 residues long. CDR3 bases: TGCGCCAGCAGCGGGGACAGGGGCCACACTGAAGCTTTCTTT. Translated: CASSGDRGHTEAFF. The full variable domain, its missing parts supplied by reference TRBV5-1 and TRBJ1-1, is KAGVTQTPRYLIKTRGQQVTLSCSPISGHRSVSWYQQTPGQGLQFLFEYFSETQRNKGNFPGRFSGRQFSNSRSEMNVSTLELGDSALYLCASSGDRGHTEAFFGQGTRLTVV.

The chain carries TRBV6-1 and TRBJ2-7, with D possibly being TRBD1 (5 bases). The CDR3 has 15 amino acids. Germline loops: CDR1 MNHNS, CDR2 SASEGT. V lost 6 bases to trimming and J lost 2 bases, with 17 bases between them. The CDR3 reads CASSQLSTGTYEQYF. In DNA, the CDR3 is TGTGCCAGCAGCCAACTTTCCACAGGAACCTACGAGCAGTACTTC.

The chain links TRBV20-1 to TRBJ2-1; D remains unclear. Trimming removed 3 bases from V and 4 bases from J, with 7 bases in between. This CDR3 has 12 residues. Germline V gene data show CDR1 as DFQATT and CDR2 as SNEGSKA (reference sequence). CDR3 sequence: CSARGVYNEQFF. CDR3 nucleotide sequence: TGCAGTGCTAGGGGCGTATACAATGAGCAGTTCTTC.

The CDR3 DNA sequence: TGCAGTGCTAGGGAAGTTTGGGGCCAAGAGACCCAGTACTTC. As protein: CSAREVWGQETQYF. The chain is built from TRBV20-1 and TRBJ2-5; unclear D gene. V dropped 3 bases and J dropped 1 base, with 12 bases sitting between them. Germline V gives CDR1 DFQATT, CDR2 SNEGSKA (reference sequence). The CDR3 is 14 amino acids.

This clonotype has only a few counts. This sequence joins TRBV12-3 or TRBV12-4 and TRBJ2-4, with D perhaps assigned TRBD1 or TRBD2 (5 bases each). V lost 2 bases and J 3 bases, leaving 11 bases between the germline ends. The CDR3 is made up of 15 amino acids. The CDR3 reads CASSLSGRDKNIQYF. The CDR3 DNA reads TGTGCCAGCAGTTTATCAGGGAGAGACAAAAACATTCAGTACTTC.

The V gene is TRBV4-1, the J gene TRBJ1-1; no definite D call. The CDR3 consists of 12 residues. The germline V and J ends were trimmed by 2 bases and 7 bases, with 8 bases remaining between them. Germline CDR1 MGHRA, CDR2 YSYEKL. The CDR3 region is CASSQPIGEAFF. The DNA of the CDR3 is TGCGCCAGCAGCCAACCAATAGGTGAAGCTTTCTTT.

Only a few counts were recorded for this clonotype. This chain joins TRBV28 and TRBJ1-1; maybe TRBD1 (5 bases). Germline CDR1 reads MDHEN; CDR2 reads SYDVKM. Trimming cost V 6 bases and J 7 bases, with 15 bases left between them. This CDR3 contains 13 residues. This CDR3 reads CASRGRENVEAFF. The CDR3 DNA sequence: TGTGCCAGCAGAGGCAGGGAGAACGTTGAAGCTTTCTTT.

The chain links TRBV6-4 to TRBJ2-1; tentatively, D is TRBD2 (6 bases). The V end was cut by 5 bases, the J end by 6 bases, with 11 bases between. The CDR3 loop spans 13 amino acids. The germline V gene encodes CDR1 MRHNA and CDR2 SNTAGT. The CDR3 DNA follows: TGTGCCAGCAGTCGGGAGTTCGGCAATGAGCAGTTCTTC. It translates to CASSREFGNEQFF.

This sequence joins TRBV11-1 and TRBJ2-2; the match to TRBD2 covers 8 bases. This CDR3 is 16 amino acids long. Germline CDR1 reads SGHAT; CDR2 reads FQDESV (reference sequence). V lost 5 bases and J lost 4; bases outside the gene matches: 9. The CDR3 spells CASSASGSGLTGELFF. DNA of the CDR3: TGTGCCAGCAGCGCAAGCGGGAGCGGGCTCACCGGGGAGCTGTTTTTT.

The table lists this clonotype with a count of one. An end of the junction differs from the germline gene, which may be a read error. The chain uses TRBV11-2 and TRBJ2-1; D remains ambiguous. The length of the CDR3 is 14 residues. CDR1 is SGHAT, CDR2 FQNNGV, per germline. CDR3 protein: CASSLAWAYNEQLF. The DNA of the CDR3 is TGTGCCAGCAGCTTAGCATGGGCCTACAATGAGCAGTTATTC.

CDR3 in amino acids: CSAPGTSAYEQYF. DNA for the CDR3: TGCAGTGCCCCCGGGACTAGCGCGTACGAGCAGTACTTC. The V call is TRBV20-1, the J call TRBJ2-7; 10 nucleotides agree with TRBD2. The CDR3 is 13 amino acids. The ends lost 6 bases at V and 4 bases at J; junction bases unmatched: 6. Germline V lookup: CDR1 DFQATT, CDR2 SNEGSKA (reference sequence).

V usage is TRBV5-1 and J usage is TRBJ2-2; TRBD2 matches 12 bases. CDR1 SGHRS and CDR2 YFSETQ come from the germline V gene. CDR3 size: 17 residues. Losses at the gene ends were 3 bases for V and 7 bases for J; bases not matched to a gene: 10. The DNA for the CDR3 is TGCGCCAGCAGCTCCCGGACTAGCGGGACTTTAGGCGGGGAGCTGTTTTTT. It codes for CASSSRTSGTLGGELFF.

The V and J genes are TRBV20-1 and TRBJ2-1, with 11 bases that match TRBD2. Germline V gene data show CDR1 as DFQATT and CDR2 as SNEGSKA (reference sequence). The junction had 8 bases not matched to a gene; V was cut back by 0 bases and J by 10 bases. The CDR3 loop spans 15 amino acids. CDR3 coding DNA: TGCAGTGCTAGAGATTATACTAGCGGGAGCGAGGAGCAGTTCTTC. Residues: CSARDYTSGSEEQFF.

This clonotype was counted between two and nine times. This rearrangement joins TRBV27 to TRBJ1-5; possible D gene TRBD1, 6 bases. This CDR3 is built from 14 residues. Trimming removed 3 bases at V and 4 bases at J, with 10 bases between. Germline CDR1 reads MNHEY; CDR2 reads SMNVEV (reference sequence). CDR3 in amino acids: CASSFQGSNQPQHF. DNA of the CDR3: TGTGCCAGCAGTTTCCAGGGGTCGAATCAGCCCCAGCATTTT.

A few counts support this clonotype. In DNA, the CDR3 is TGTGCCACCAGGACTAGCGGGAGTTCGGAGACCCAGTACTTC. Its translation: CATRTSGSSETQYF. The V and J genes are TRBV3-1 and TRBJ2-5; 13 bases are shared with TRBD2. Trimming took 10 bases from V and 5 from J; bases not matched to a gene: 7. CDR1 and CDR2 (germline): LGHDT, YNNKEL (reference sequence). The CDR3 length is 14 residues.

This clonotype is a singleton in its sample. The junction departs from germline at one end; a sequencing error may be responsible. This chain joins TRBV4-1 and TRBJ2-5, with a tentative D call TRBD2 (5 bases). The CDR3 consists of 13 residues. The V gene's germline CDR1 is MGHRA and CDR2 YSYEKL. CDR3 bases: TGCGCCAGCAGCCAAGTCGGGGTCGAGACCCAGAACTTC. Translation gives CASSQVGVETQNF.

The V call is TRBV11-3, the J call TRBJ2-1, with D tentatively TRBD1 or TRBD2 (7 bases each). There are 15 residues in the CDR3. The V and J ends lost 5 bases and 8 bases respectively, with 19 bases between them. Germline loops: CDR1 SGHNT, CDR2 YENEEA. The CDR3 DNA follows: TGTGCCAGCAGCACCAGGGGGGGGGACCTCGATGAGCAGTTCTTC. This codes for CASSTRGGDLDEQFF.

This clonotype was observed a few times. The chain links TRBV15 to TRBJ2-1; tentatively, D is TRBD1 (6 bases). Trimming removed 0 bases from V and 5 bases from J, with 20 bases in between. CDR3 size: 18 residues. Germline assignment: CDR1 LNHNV and CDR2 YYDKDF (reference sequence). CDR3 residues: CATSRDFRSGAEHNEQFF. In DNA form, the CDR3 reads TGTGCCACCAGCAGAGATTTTAGGTCAGGGGCTGAACACAATGAGCAGTTCTTC.

This clonotype was recorded at least ten times. V gene TRBV12-3 or TRBV12-4 combines with J gene TRBJ1-1; possible D gene TRBD1, 5 bases. Trimming took off 5 bases at V and 0 bases at J, with 13 bases between the two ends. The CDR3 totals 15 residues. The DNA of the CDR3 is TGTGCCAGCAGTCCCTCGGGGACGGTGAACACTGAAGCTTTCTTT. Protein sequence: CASSPSGTVNTEAFF.